Below are 30 T cell receptor beta chains sequenced from a single sample in a study of regulatory T cells. The primer mix had 52 TRBV and 13 TRBJ primers. Assay used: immunoSEQ multiplex PCR; TCRdb lists only in-frame clones, some missing. The table shows approximately 20,000 clones, with approximately 94% occurring only once. Sequencing used CD8+ T cells sorted from blood. The receptors shown here come from a child aged 2 to 15 with CD3G deficiency.

J is TRBJ2-3 and V is TRBV28, with TRBD2 identical over 8 bases. Germline CDR1 MDHEN, CDR2 SYDVKM. Trimming removed 6 bases from V and 1 base from J; junction bases left unmatched: 12. The CDR3 runs 17 residues. As DNA, the CDR3 is TGTGCCAGCAGGGGGTTTGGCGGGAGGCAGGGCACAGATACGCAGTATTTT. This codes for CASRGFGGRQGTDTQYF.

This clone was found once. V gene TRBV6-1 combines with J gene TRBJ2-7; TRBD1 is a possible D gene (6 bases). The V gene's germline CDR1 is MNHNS and CDR2 SASEGT. V was shortened by 5 bases and J by 4 bases, with 15 bases between the two germline ends. This CDR3 comprises 14 residues. The CDR3 loop reads CASSPQGRRYEQYF. The CDR3, as DNA: TGTGCCAGCAGTCCGCAGGGGCGAAGGTACGAGCAGTACTTC.

The chain recombines TRBV5-1 with TRBJ2-7; weak D call: TRBD2 (7 bases). CDR1 SGHRS and CDR2 YFSETQ come from the germline V gene. CDR3 length: 14 amino acids. Trimming took 4 bases from V and 5 from J, leaving 16 bases between them. DNA of the CDR3: TGCGCCAGCAGCCTCGGGCGGGGGCGCAACGAGCAGTACTTC. Translation: CASSLGRGRNEQYF.

The chain links TRBV4-1 to TRBJ2-5; D gene unclear. CDR3 length: 15 amino acids. CDR1 and CDR2 (germline): MGHRA, YSYEKL. Trimming took 3 bases from V and 5 from J, leaving 16 bases between them. CDR3: CASSHRVGPLETQYF. The CDR3 DNA reads TGCGCCAGCAGCCACCGTGTGGGCCCATTGGAGACCCAGTACTTC.

The J gene is TRBJ2-5, the V gene TRBV28; TRBD2 might be the D (5 bases). Gene TRBJ2-7 matches the end of the DNA better, so the J call may be wrong. This CDR3 region has 16 residues. Germline CDR1 reads MDHEN; CDR2 reads SYDVKM. DNA of the CDR3: TGTGCCAGCAGCCCCGGGGTCGGGTCCCCATTCTACGAGCAGTACTTC. Translation gives CASSPGVGSPFYEQYF.

This chain uses TRBV28 with TRBJ2-5; 14 nucleotides line up with TRBD2. The V and J ends lost 6 bases and 4 bases, in that order; junction bases with no gene match: 1. This CDR3 is built from 14 residues. The germline gives CDR1 MDHEN, CDR2 SYDVKM. CDR3 loop: CASRGLAGAETQYF. CDR3 in DNA: TGTGCCAGCAGGGGACTAGCGGGAGCAGAGACCCAGTACTTC.

The rearrangement uses TRBV28 and TRBJ1-1, with D perhaps TRBD1 (5 bases). The germline V gene encodes CDR1 MDHEN and CDR2 SYDVKM. This CDR3 comprises 13 residues. With 6 bases removed from V and 1 base from J, the gap between germline ends came to 9 bases. The CDR3 bases are TGTGCCAGCAGGTCGCAGGGGAACACTGAAGCTTTCTTT. Translating gives CASRSQGNTEAFF.

The rearrangement links TRBV30 to TRBJ2-3, with D perhaps assigned TRBD1 or TRBD2 (5 bases each). The CDR3 is 14 residues long. Trimming cost V 2 bases and J 1 base, with 10 bases left between them. Germline CDR1 and CDR2: GTSNPN and SVGIG (reference sequence). As DNA, the CDR3 is TGTGCCTGGAGTCTCGGGACCGGCACAGATACGCAGTATTTT. The encoded protein is CAWSLGTGTDTQYF.

V gene TRBV9 combines with J gene TRBJ2-2, with a tentative D call TRBD2 (6 bases). This CDR3 has 14 amino acids. Germline loops: CDR1 SGDLS, CDR2 YYNGEE. V was trimmed by 4 bases and J by 4 bases, leaving 11 bases between them. This chain's CDR3 is CASSPLASTGELFF. DNA of the CDR3: TGTGCCAGCAGCCCGCTAGCGAGCACCGGGGAGCTGTTTTTT.

This clone was seen only once. The gene calls are TRBV7-9 and TRBJ2-1, with 12 bases lining up with TRBD2. Germline V gives CDR1 SEHNR, CDR2 FQNEAQ (reference sequence). With 5 bases clipped from V and 6 bases from J, the junction kept 2 bases outside the gene matches. CDR3 length: 14 residues. The CDR3 protein is CASSGLAGSNEQFF. The DNA for the CDR3 is TGTGCCAGCAGCGGACTAGCGGGATCCAATGAGCAGTTCTTC.

This chain uses TRBV28 with TRBJ2-3; D is ambiguous. CDR3 length: 14 residues. V lost 1 base to trimming and J lost 0 bases, with 5 bases between them. Per the germline V gene, CDR1 is MDHEN and CDR2 is SYDVKM. The CDR3 spells CASSLSLSTDTQYF. The CDR3 coding sequence is TGTGCCAGCAGTTTATCCCTAAGCACAGATACGCAGTATTTT.

V usage is TRBV13 and J usage is TRBJ2-7; D might be TRBD2 (6 bases). V was clipped by 8 bases and J by 6 bases, with 11 bases between them. Germline V gene sequence: CDR1 PRHDT, CDR2 FYEKMQ (reference sequence). The CDR3 has 11 residues. The CDR3 nucleotides are TGTGCCAGCTCCGGGGGTAGCGAGCAGTACTTC. As protein: CASSGGSEQYF.

The chain recombines TRBV6-1 with TRBJ2-6; D is unclear. The CDR3 consists of 14 residues. Trimming took off 7 bases at V and 1 base at J, with 8 bases between the two ends. From germline, CDR1 is MNHNS and CDR2 SASEGT. The CDR3 reads CASTVGSGANVLTF. Written as DNA, the CDR3 is TGTGCCAGCACCGTGGGGTCTGGGGCCAACGTCCTGACTTTC.

This rearrangement joins TRBV28 to TRBJ2-7; D ambiguous. The germline gives CDR1 MDHEN, CDR2 SYDVKM. The CDR3 totals 11 residues. Trimming took off 9 bases at V and 0 bases at J, with 6 bases between the two ends. This CDR3 reads CASSSSYEQYF. The CDR3 DNA is TGTGCCAGTTCTAGCTCCTACGAGCAGTACTTC.

The V gene is TRBV7-9, the J gene TRBJ2-7; D not certain. Trimming took off 2 bases at V and 7 bases at J, with 9 bases between the two ends. The CDR3 runs to 12 residues. Germline CDR1 and CDR2: SEHNR and FQNEAQ (reference sequence). The CDR3 region is CASSLFGSEQYF. CDR3 nucleotide sequence: TGTGCCAGCAGCTTATTTGGGTCGGAGCAGTACTTC.

V and J are TRBV10-2 and TRBJ1-1; D is perhaps TRBD1 (5 bases). Per the germline V gene, CDR1 is WSHSY and CDR2 is SAAADI. V lost 6 bases, J lost 4 bases, and 12 bases lay in between. The CDR3 runs 13 residues. In DNA form, the CDR3 reads TGCGCCAGCAGATGGGGGTTGGGCACTGAAGCTTTCTTT. Translating gives CASRWGLGTEAFF.

The sample holds one count of this clone. V usage is TRBV28 and J usage is TRBJ1-2; TRBD1 is a possible D gene (6 bases). This CDR3 is built from 16 residues. Germline loops: CDR1 MDHEN, CDR2 SYDVKM. V was pared by 5 bases and J by 2 bases, with 18 bases between. The CDR3 loop reads CASSPETGQPNYGYTF. The CDR3 bases are TGTGCCAGCAGTCCAGAAACAGGGCAGCCAAACTATGGCTACACCTTC.

The chain has TRBV28 and TRBJ2-3; 7 bases agree with TRBD1. This CDR3 comprises 14 residues. The ends lost 5 bases at V and 1 base at J; junction bases unmatched: 3. From germline, CDR1 is MDHEN and CDR2 SYDVKM. The CDR3 region is CASSRQGGTDTQYF. The CDR3 DNA is TGTGCCAGCAGTCGACAGGGAGGCACAGATACGCAGTATTTT.

Comments on this clone: Distinct nucleotide sequences in the sample also encode this CDR3. The chain joins TRBV28 to TRBJ2-7, with D possibly TRBD1 on 6 matching bases. In germline, CDR1 is MDHEN, CDR2 SYDVKM. V lost 6 bases, J lost 3 bases, and 6 bases lay in between. The CDR3 sequence is 11 residues long. The CDR3 bases are TGTGCCAGCAGCAGGGGCTACGAGCAGTACTTC. Protein sequence: CASSRGYEQYF.

The J gene is TRBJ2-7, the V gene TRBV28, with D possibly called TRBD1 or TRBD2 (5 bases each). Germline V CDR1 and CDR2: MDHEN, SYDVKM. The CDR3 spans 14 residues. V was trimmed by 5 bases and J by 6 bases, leaving 17 bases between them. The CDR3 nucleotides read TGTGCCAGCAGTGACCCTGGGGGTTCTGGCGAGCAGTACTTC. As protein: CASSDPGGSGEQYF.

The genes are TRBV25-1 and TRBJ2-7, with TRBD2 matching 9 bases. CDR3 length: 16 amino acids. Trimming at V came to 6 bases and at J to 4 bases, leaving 13 bases not matched to a gene. Germline assignment: CDR1 MGHDK and CDR2 SYGVNS. The CDR3 DNA sequence: TGTGCCAGCAGACTTCGTCTAGCGGGGCCTTTGTACGAGCAGTACTTC. Its protein is CASRLRLAGPLYEQYF.

The gene calls are TRBV11-2 and TRBJ2-4, with 9 positions matching TRBD2. Germline CDR1 reads SGHAT; CDR2 reads FQNNGV. The V gene end was trimmed by 5 bases and the J gene end by 7 bases; junction bases not matched to a gene: 15. The CDR3 contains 17 residues. CDR3 in amino acids: CASSPYLAGGLGNIQYF. CDR3 in DNA: TGTGCCAGCAGCCCTTATTTGGCGGGAGGGCTGGGCAACATTCAGTACTTC.

V usage is TRBV7-8 and J usage is TRBJ2-3, with 8 bases matching TRBD2. The V and J ends lost 7 bases and 6 bases, in that order; junction bases with no gene match: 12. Germline CDR1 reads SGHVS; CDR2 reads FQNEAQ. CDR3 size: 15 residues. CDR3 in DNA: TGTGCCAGCACCCGGACTAGCTCCTTTCGCGATACGCAGTATTTT. This encodes CASTRTSSFRDTQYF.

The chain combines TRBV7-8 with TRBJ2-5; 10 bases agree with TRBD1. The ends lost 5 bases at V and 7 bases at J; junction bases unmatched: 4. CDR1 is SGHVS, CDR2 FQNEAQ, per germline. CDR3 size: 13 residues. DNA for the CDR3: TGTGCCAGCAGCCTTGGACAGGGGGGGACCCAGTACTTC. Its translation is CASSLGQGGTQYF.

This clone has more than one count but fewer than ten. CDR3 nucleotide sequence: TGTGCCAGCAGCCTTGAGGCTAGCGGGATCGGAGAGCAGTACTTC. This translates into CASSLEASGIGEQYF. The chain links TRBV7-6 to TRBJ2-7; TRBD2 aligns across 9 bases. Germline CDR1 reads SGHVS; CDR2 reads FNYEAQ. J lost 7 bases, V lost 5 bases, and 12 bases had no gene match. The CDR3 sequence is 15 residues long.

The chain recombines TRBV27 with TRBJ2-1; D might be TRBD1 or TRBD2, each matching 6 bases. V lost 3 bases to trimming and J lost 7 bases, with 13 bases between them. The CDR3 extends over 14 amino acids. CDR1 is MNHEY, CDR2 SMNVEV, per germline (reference sequence). CDR3 DNA sequence: TGTGCCAGCAGTTTGGGGGGCGTGGGAAATGAGCAGTTCTTC. It yields the protein CASSLGGVGNEQFF.

This chain connects TRBV11-2 to TRBJ2-7; D unclear. Germline loops: CDR1 SGHAT, CDR2 FQNNGV. CDR3 length equals 13 residues. V shed 2 bases and J shed 2 bases, with 7 bases lying between them. DNA of the CDR3: TGTGCCAGCAGCTTACAACTCGCCTACGAGCAGTACTTC. This codes for CASSLQLAYEQYF.

This chain uses TRBV6-1 with TRBJ2-7; the match to TRBD2 covers 11 bases. V was clipped by 2 bases and J by 5 bases; unmatched bases: 11. From germline, CDR1 is MNHNS and CDR2 SASEGT. This CDR3 has 17 residues. The CDR3 region is CASSEHYVLAGGHEQYF. The CDR3 bases are TGTGCCAGCAGTGAACATTACGTTCTAGCGGGAGGCCACGAGCAGTACTTC.

This sequence joins TRBV7-9 and TRBJ2-7; D might be TRBD2 (5 bases). Trimming took 2 bases from V and 5 from J, leaving 7 bases between them. The CDR3 loop spans 12 amino acids. Germline V CDR1 and CDR2: SEHNR, FQNEAQ (reference sequence). DNA of the CDR3: TGTGCCAGCAGCTTAAGAGGGAACGAGCAGTACTTC. This gives the protein CASSLRGNEQYF.

The chain recombines TRBV28 with TRBJ2-7, with TRBD2 matching 10 bases. Germline assignment: CDR1 MDHEN and CDR2 SYDVKM. The CDR3 is 14 residues long. J lost 1 base, V lost 6 bases, and 3 bases had no gene match. The CDR3 spells CASSRTSGSYEQYF. CDR3 DNA: TGTGCCAGCAGCCGGACTAGCGGTTCCTACGAGCAGTACTTC.